This TCR beta chain was obtained from a study of T cell responses to AZD1222 COVID-19 vaccine. Only one count was recorded for this clone. Its target is not known. The germline V gene encodes CDR1 LNHNV and CDR2 YYDKDF (reference sequence). This CDR3 is 16 amino acids long. Trimming left V 9 bases short and J 1 base short, with 21 bases between. General study findings and limits: A reported finding is that nearly half of spike-specific TCRs target unmutated variant regions. Mapped onto spike, vaccine-associated CD4 TCRs spanned it and were dominant at 160-218 and 743-854. Donors were largely white British and mainly female; clonal diversity was possibly underestimated. Seropositive AZD1222 recipients at baseline numbered only five or six.

Produced via immunoSEQ multiplex PCR; TCRdb's table is partial and in-frame only. The sample carries over 120,000 clones, about 92% recorded once. The V call is TRBV15, the J call TRBJ1-1, with D perhaps matching TRBD1 (5 bases). This TCR was recovered from an adult who had recovered from COVID-19. The specimen was peripheral blood, collected after recovery from COVID-19. CDR3 amino acids: CATSSGSAGSNTEAFF. CDR3 DNA sequence: TGTGCCACGTCGTCAGGATCGGCAGGGTCGAACACTGAAGCTTTCTTT.